The present entry profiles one T cell receptor beta chain with its context. Its specificity is not known. Assay: immunoSEQ multiplex PCR; the TCRdb copy retains only in-frame clones and omits some. The sample records about 120,000 clones, 81% being singletons. This entry is derived from a study of radiation and T cells in renal cell carcinoma. Study-wide findings and caveats: Baseline intratumoral clonotype presence is unknown without pretreatment biopsies.

The time point here: blood 2 weeks post-SBRT. Documented treatment: 15 Gy SBRT to primary tumor, nephrectomy 4 weeks later. Serial blood draws occurred at baseline and 2 and 4 weeks post-SBRT. The source is a man in his fifties with renal cell carcinoma. This specimen consisted of blood, obtained from a patient whose treatment included radiotherapy and nephrectomy.

The CDR3 here is CASSQFSLGGGGADTQYF. CDR3 nucleotide sequence: TGCGCCAGCAGCCAATTCTCCCTGGGCGGGGGCGGTGCGGATACGCAGTATTTT. V and J are TRBV4-1 and TRBJ2-3; the D gene is possibly TRBD2 (7 bases). The V gene lost 2 bases and the J gene lost 6 bases, with 24 bases spanning the gap. The CDR3 is 18 amino acids. From germline, CDR1 is MGHRA and CDR2 YSYEKL.